This TCR beta chain emerged from a study of blood T cell repertoires in COVID-19. Study background: Samples came from the United States, Italy and Spain, spanning acute and convalescent COVID-19. The analysed material was cDNA or gDNA that came from T cells, B-cell-depleted T cells, or PBMCs.

Original handling: Estimation of nucleated cell counts relied on the amplification of reference gene primers. TCRdb's copy holds only in-frame clones and misses some; the assay was immunoSEQ multiplex PCR. V and J calls and clone size are as listed in that table; D and trimming were resolved from the DNA. The sample lists around 150,000 clones, about 87% occurring once. The CDR3 totals 14 residues. Germline V gene lookup returns CDR1 LGHNA and CDR2 YNFKEQ. V lost 5 bases, J lost 7 bases, and 18 bases lay in between. The sequence was collected from a man between 45 and 60 years old with active COVID-19. This rearrangement joins TRBV4-2 to TRBJ2-7, with D possibly TRBD2 on 5 matching bases. The sample was peripheral blood. The CDR3 spells CASSSGGPRPEQYF. CDR3 bases: TGTGCCAGCAGCTCTGGAGGACCGCGCCCGGAGCAGTACTTC.